A single sample gave rise to the 18 T cell receptor beta chains below, sequenced in a study of Tregs in tolerant kidney transplant recipients. Recipients received nonmyeloablative bone marrow transplants from related graft donors, with transient mixed chimerism. Assay: immunoSEQ multiplex PCR; the TCRdb copy retains only in-frame clones and omits some. This repertoire includes about 23,000 clones. This specimen consisted of CD4+ T cells from blood (PBMCs), obtained 6 months after the transplant. These receptors all stem from a human patient who received a combined kidney and bone marrow transplant. Among the T cells, some may be from the graft donor.

Concerning this clone itself: The read ends 3 residues shy of where the CDR3 ends; the end is completed using the germline J gene. The chain links TRBV12-5 to TRBJ2-5; 11 nucleotides match TRBD1. The CDR3 length is 14 residues. J gave up 2 bases and V 7 bases, and 3 bases lay outside the gene matches. The germline V gene has CDR1 LGHNT and CDR2 FRNRAP. The CDR3 reads CASAGTGGQETQYF. CDR3 bases read: TGTGCTAGTGCCGGGACAGGGGGACAAGAGACC. The variable domain in full, with the rest retrieved from reference TRBV12-5 and TRBJ2-5, is DARVTQTPRHKVTEMGQEVTMRCQPILGHNTVFWYRQTMMQGLELLAYFRNRAPLDDSGMPKDRFSAEMPDATLATLKIQPSEPRDSAVYFCASAGTGGQETQYFGPGTRLLVL.

As for this clone: The DNA ends 3 residues before the CDR3 does, and the rest of the CDR3 is filled in from the germline J gene. The chain recombines TRBV20-1 with TRBJ1-1; tentatively, D is TRBD1 (6 bases). Germline V CDR1 and CDR2: DFQATT, SNEGSKA (reference sequence). The length of the CDR3 is 13 residues. The ends were cut back, 3 bases at V and 7 bases at J, with 15 bases in the middle. CDR3: CSASGQFRDEAFF. The part of the CDR3 DNA that was read is TGCAGTGCTAGCGGACAGTTTAGGGATGAA.

A remark on this clone: The CDR3 extends 3 residues past the end of the read, so its final part is completed from the germline J gene. The chain uses TRBV11-3 and TRBJ2-7; possibly TRBD2 for D (6 bases). CDR3 length equals 14 residues. Trimming pared 1 base from V and 2 bases from J, leaving 9 bases between. Germline V gene lookup returns CDR1 SGHNT and CDR2 YENEEA. CDR3 DNA (partial): TGTGCCAGCAGCTTAGGACTAGGACCCTACGAG. Translating gives CASSLGLGPYE. The whole CDR3 sequence reads CASSLGLGPYEQYF.

Comments on this clone: Coverage ceases 3 residues before the CDR3 finishes, and the germline J gene fills in the end. This chain links TRBV19 with TRBJ2-3; 9 bases fit TRBD2. Per the germline V gene, CDR1 is LNHDA and CDR2 is SQIVND (reference sequence). CDR3 length: 17 amino acids. The V segment lost 1 base and the J segment 4 bases; nucleotides outside the gene matches: 9. The sequenced part of the CDR3 DNA is TGTGCCAGTAGTATAGTAGGGGTAGCGGGAGAATCAGATACG. It is translated as CASSIVGVAGESDT. The CDR3 reads in full as CASSIVGVAGESDTQYF.

A note on this clone: The read ends 3 residues early relative to the CDR3; the germline J gene fills the gap. This sequence joins TRBV10-3 and TRBJ2-3; D gene unclear. The germline V gene has CDR1 ENHRY and CDR2 SYGVKD. The V end lost 0 bases, the J end lost 2 bases, and 6 bases lay between the germline ends. The CDR3 spans 14 residues. The CDR3 sequence is CAISESRSTDTQYF. The part of the CDR3 DNA that was read is TGTGCCATCAGTGAGTCAAGGTCCACAGATACG.

The CDR3 sequence: CASSVWGGANTGELFF. Partial CDR3 DNA: TGTGCCAGCAGCGTATGGGGCGGGGCGAACACCGGGGAG. This chain joins TRBV9 and TRBJ2-2, with D possibly TRBD2 on 6 matching bases. The CDR3 extends 3 residues past the end of the read, so its final part is completed from the germline J gene. Germline CDR1 reads SGDLS; CDR2 reads YYNGEE. V dropped 1 base and J dropped 0 bases, with 10 bases sitting between them. The CDR3 contains 16 residues.

Comment on this clone: The read terminates 3 residues ahead of where the CDR3 ends, so the germline J gene completes it. The gene calls are TRBV3-1 (or the pseudogene TRBV3-2) and TRBJ1-1; D is uncertain. V was cut by 3 bases and J by 2 bases, with 10 bases left in between. This CDR3 comprises 14 residues. The germline V gene has CDR1 LGHDT and CDR2 YNNKEL (reference sequence). CDR3 sequence reads: CASSQFARNTEAFF. CDR3 bases read: TGTGCCAGCAGCCAGTTCGCGCGTAACACTGAA.

Note on this clone: The CDR3 is cut off 3 residues early in the read; its end comes from the germline J gene. The chain uses TRBV19 and TRBJ2-5; D gene unclear. CDR3 length: 12 residues. Germline values: CDR1 LNHDA, CDR2 SQIVND (reference sequence). V lost 3 bases, J lost 4 bases, and 6 bases lay in between. The CDR3 sequence is CASSIRGETQYF. Incomplete CDR3 DNA: TGTGCCAGTAGTATCCGAGGAGAGACC.

On this clone itself: With the read ending 3 residues before the CDR3 end, the germline J gene is used to fill in that end. The rearrangement joins TRBV30 to TRBJ2-5, with 9 bases aligning to TRBD1. Germline CDR1 reads GTSNPN; CDR2 reads SVGIG (reference sequence). V was clipped by 1 base and J by 0 bases; unmatched bases: 12. The CDR3 has 18 residues. The CDR3 loop reads CAWSGKPGTGRYQETQYF. Incomplete CDR3 DNA: TGTGCCTGGAGTGGAAAGCCCGGGACAGGGCGGTACCAAGAGACC.

Of note for this clone: The CDR3 is cut off 3 residues early in the read; its end comes from the germline J gene. The J gene is TRBJ2-5, the V gene TRBV18; TRBD1 matches 8 bases. Unmatched junction bases numbered 4, after V lost 5 bases and J lost 5 bases. This CDR3 is built from 13 residues. Germline-derived CDR1 and CDR2 are KGHSH and LQKENI. The part of the CDR3 DNA that was read is TGTGCCAGCTCAGGACAGGGTGCGGAGACC. It codes for CASSGQGAET. The CDR3, in full, reads CASSGQGAETQYF.

Regarding this clone: The missing CDR3 end, 3 residues past where the read stops, is filled in from the germline J gene. The chain is built from TRBV6-2 or TRBV6-3 and TRBJ2-1; possibly TRBD2 for D (6 bases). Trimming removed 8 bases at V and 7 bases at J, with 15 bases between. Germline loops: CDR1 MNHEY, CDR2 SVGEGT. The CDR3 has 13 amino acids. Here the CDR3 reads CASWTAGRNEQFF. Partial CDR3 DNA: TGTGCCAGCTGGACGGCGGGAAGGAATGAG.

A note on this clone: From the germline J gene comes the end of the CDR3, since the read stops 3 residues before it. The chain is built from TRBV7-8 and TRBJ2-5, with a tentative D call TRBD2 (5 bases). V lost 1 base and J 3 bases, leaving 12 bases between the germline ends. The germline V gene has CDR1 SGHVS and CDR2 FQNEAQ. The CDR3 is 15 amino acids. The CDR3 DNA, read in part, is TGTGCCAGCAGCTTAGTTAGACTACGGGAAGAGACC. Protein: CASSLVRLREET. The full CDR3 sequence reads CASSLVRLREETQYF. Full variable domain (missing parts from reference TRBV7-8 and TRBJ2-5): GAGVSQSPRYKVAKRGQDVALRCDPISGHVSLFWYQQALGQGPEFLTYFQNEAQLDKSGLPSDRFFAERPEGSVSTLKIQRTQQEDSAVYLCASSLVRLREETQYFGPGTRLLVL.

For this clone: The sequence runs out 3 residues before the end of the CDR3; the remainder is reconstructed from the germline J gene. This rearrangement joins TRBV29-1 to TRBJ1-5; maybe TRBD1 (6 bases). Germline CDR1 is SQVTM and CDR2 is ANQGSEA. Trimming took 4 bases from V and 1 from J, leaving 14 bases between them. The CDR3 contains 15 residues. CDR3 bases read: TGCAGCGTTGTCGGGGGCGGGGGGAGCAATCAGCCC. This gives the protein CSVVGGGGSNQP. The entire CDR3 reads CSVVGGGGSNQPQHF. Supplemented by reference TRBV29-1 and TRBJ1-5, the full variable domain reads SAVISQKPSRDICQRGTSLTIQCQVDSQVTMMFWYRQQPGQSLTLIATANQGSEATYESGFVIDKFPISRPNLTFSTLTVSNMSPEDSSIYLCSVVGGGGSNQPQHFGDGTRLSIL.

On this clone: The read finishes 3 residues shy of the CDR3 end, and the germline J gene is used to complete it. The genes are TRBV2 and TRBJ2-1; TRBD2 matches 14 bases. The ends lost 4 bases at V and 9 bases at J; junction bases unmatched: 2. Germline CDR1 and CDR2: SNHLY and FYNNEI. This CDR3 is built from 14 residues. The CDR3 protein is CASSGGLAGVEQFF. The part of the CDR3 DNA that was read is TGTGCCAGCAGTGGGGGACTAGCGGGAGTTGAG.

The DNA read from the CDR3 is TGTGCCAGCAGTCTACTAGACGAG. This translates into CASSLLDE. The full CDR3 protein reads CASSLLDEQYF. The chain has TRBV6-2 or TRBV6-3 and TRBJ2-7, with D possibly TRBD2 on 5 matching bases. Sequencing ends 3 residues short of the CDR3 end; the germline J gene provides the rest. This CDR3 region has 11 residues. Germline lookup yields CDR1 MNHEY and CDR2 SVGEGT. Between the trimmed V and J ends, which lost 5 bases and 5 bases, there was a span of 7 bases.

The CDR3 loop reads CASSYGQVTNYGYTF. The CDR3 bases that were read are TGTGCCAGCAGTTACGGACAGGTTACTAACTATGGC. This chain links TRBV6-2 or TRBV6-3 with TRBJ1-2; TRBD1 agrees at 7 bases. The sequence runs out 3 residues before the end of the CDR3; the remainder is reconstructed from the germline J gene. Germline assignment: CDR1 MNHEY and CDR2 SVGEGT. The CDR3 is 15 amino acids. V was pared by 2 bases and J by 0 bases, with 3 bases of the junction left unmatched.

Concerning this clone itself: Read sequence stops 3 residues before the CDR3 end, and the germline J gene provides the missing end. The chain uses TRBV5-1 and TRBJ1-1, with TRBD1 matching over 9 bases. The CDR3 extends over 12 amino acids. Germline CDR1 is SGHRS and CDR2 is YFSETQ. Partial CDR3 DNA: TGCGCCAGCAGCTTGACAGGGGGCTCG. This encodes CASSLTGGS. The whole CDR3 region reads CASSLTGGSAFF.

A note on this clone: The CDR3 end falls 3 residues outside the read, so it is completed with the germline J gene. The chain couples TRBV16 to TRBJ1-1; D remains ambiguous. V lost 2 bases and J 1 base, leaving 14 bases between the germline ends. In germline, CDR1 is KGHSY, CDR2 FQNENV. The CDR3 totals 16 residues. Incomplete CDR3 DNA: TGTGCCAGCAGCCAAGGCGGGGATATTAAGAACACTGAA. Protein product: CASSQGGDIKNTE. The complete CDR3 protein is CASSQGGDIKNTEAFF.